These 17 T cell receptor beta chains were sequenced from one sample in a study of response to subunit inactivated influenza vaccine. TCRdb reanalysed the RT-PCR reads using MiXCR and keeps one entry per CDR3 protein. The sample has about 500,000 distinct CDR3 sequences; 10% to 15% are singletons. The specimen comprised PBMCs from blood, sampled about 40 days after vaccination. The receptors were sampled from a man aged 45-65 years who received an inactivated influenza vaccine.

In its sample, this clonotype was seen a few times. This rearrangement joins TRBV15 to TRBJ1-5; D may be TRBD1 (5 bases). The ends were cut back, 3 bases at V and 2 bases at J, with 8 bases in the middle. The CDR3 loop spans 14 amino acids. Germline assignment: CDR1 LNHNV and CDR2 YYDKDF (reference sequence). The CDR3 reads CATSSGRGNQPQHF. CDR3 sequence (DNA): TGTGCCACCAGCAGTGGCAGGGGCAATCAGCCCCAGCATTTT.

This clonotype was recorded a few times. The J gene is TRBJ2-4, the V gene TRBV20-1; D could derive from TRBD1 or TRBD2 (5 bases each). This CDR3 contains 15 residues. CDR1 and CDR2 (germline): DFQATT, SNEGSKA (reference sequence). CDR3 sequence: CRAQGAGLAKNIQYF. In DNA, the CDR3 is TGCAGGGCTCAGGGCGCGGGCCTAGCCAAAAACATTCAGTACTTC.

This clonotype was detected only once. The chain combines TRBV30 with TRBJ1-2; D ambiguous. The V and J ends lost 4 bases and 5 bases respectively, with 17 bases between them. Germline CDR1 and CDR2: GTSNPN and SVGIG (reference sequence). The CDR3 is 14 residues long. The CDR3 DNA follows: TGTGCCTGGAACCCTGGCAGTGCATATTATGGCTACACCTTC. The encoded protein is CAWNPGSAYYGYTF.

The rearrangement links TRBV24-1 to TRBJ2-2, with TRBD1 matching 8 bases. Trimming removed 5 bases from V and 3 bases from J; junction bases left unmatched: 4. The CDR3 length is 15 residues. The V gene's germline CDR1 is KGHDR and CDR2 SFDVKD. CDR3 in DNA: TGTGCCACCAGTGCACACAGGGGGGACACCGGGGAGCTGTTTTTT. This gives the protein CATSAHRGDTGELFF.

This clonotype has only a few counts. The chain couples TRBV7-2 to TRBJ2-7, with D perhaps TRBD2 (5 bases). The CDR3 has 17 residues. Looked up from germline, CDR1 is SGHTA and CDR2 is FQGNSA. With 1 base removed from V and 0 bases from J, the gap between germline ends came to 16 bases. CDR3 region: CASSLGRRVGSSYEQYF. As DNA, the CDR3 is TGTGCCAGCAGCTTAGGGAGGCGGGTGGGGAGCTCCTACGAGCAGTACTTC.

The CDR3 DNA reads as TGCAGTGCTAGAGTGGCGAGCTTTAACTCTGGGGCCAACGTCCTGACTTTC. Its translation: CSARVASFNSGANVLTF. This sequence joins TRBV20-1 and TRBJ2-6; D uncertain. The CDR3 contains 17 residues. V lost 1 base and J 0 bases, leaving 13 bases between the germline ends. Germline V lookup: CDR1 DFQATT, CDR2 SNEGSKA (reference sequence).

The CDR3: CASSQDPGAGNTIYF. CDR3 DNA: TGTGCCAGCAGCCAAGATCCCGGGGCTGGAAACACCATATATTTT. The chain joins TRBV3-1 to TRBJ1-3; D not resolved. Germline lookup yields CDR1 LGHDT and CDR2 YNNKEL (reference sequence). This CDR3 has 15 amino acids. V lost 0 bases and J lost 2, with 8 bases in between.

Only a few counts were recorded for this clonotype. This chain connects TRBV20-1 to TRBJ2-5, with 10 nucleotides matching TRBD2. The CDR3 runs 15 residues. Germline V CDR1 and CDR2: DFQATT, SNEGSKA (reference sequence). V lost 6 bases, J lost 3 bases, and 10 bases stayed unmatched. CDR3 sequence: CSARAASGGEETQYF. DNA of the CDR3: TGCAGTGCCCGAGCAGCAAGCGGGGGGGAAGAGACCCAGTACTTC.

This clonotype was seen only a few times. This chain uses TRBV27 with TRBJ2-5; D unclear. V was cut by 3 bases and J by 4 bases, with 9 bases left in between. Germline lookup yields CDR1 MNHEY and CDR2 SMNVEV (reference sequence). This CDR3 contains 13 residues. In DNA, the CDR3 is TGTGCCAGCAGTTTTCGTTCGGGAGAGACCCAGTACTTC. Translated: CASSFRSGETQYF.

The chain recombines TRBV21-1 with TRBJ2-7; the D call TRBD1 from the table was never checked on the DNA. TRBV21-1 represents a pseudogene. CDR3 length equals 14 residues. CDR3 residues: CASSKGHNSYEQYF. The CDR3 region has the DNA TGTGCCAGCAGCAAGGGACACAACTCCTACGAGCAGTACTTC.

This clonotype showed up just a few times. The chain is built from TRBV7-2 and TRBJ1-2; D possibly corresponds to TRBD1 (5 bases). This CDR3 has 15 amino acids. Trimming shortened V by 5 bases and J by 7 bases, and 20 bases separated the two germline ends. CDR1 SGHTA and CDR2 FQGNSA come from the germline V gene. The CDR3 DNA is TGTGCCAGCAGCCCCCGTGGGACTGAACTGTCTGGCTACACCTTC. Translation gives CASSPRGTELSGYTF.

The rearrangement links TRBV11-2 to TRBJ2-1, with 9 bases identical to TRBD2. There are 15 residues in the CDR3. The junction had 10 bases not matched to a gene; V was cut back by 6 bases and J by 7 bases. Germline V gene lookup returns CDR1 SGHAT and CDR2 FQNNGV. The CDR3 DNA reads as TGTGCCAGCAGGGACGGCGGGAGGGCCGGGAATGAGCAGTTCTTC. Translating it yields CASRDGGRAGNEQFF.

There are a few counts of this clonotype. V gene TRBV5-4 combines with J gene TRBJ2-3; D is uncertain. There are 16 residues in the CDR3. The germline CDR1 and CDR2 sequences are SGHNT and YYREEE (reference sequence). V was shortened by 4 bases and J by 0 bases, with 15 bases between the two germline ends. The CDR3: CASSPGSRASTDTQYF. As DNA, the CDR3 is TGTGCCAGCAGCCCTGGTAGTAGGGCTAGCACAGATACGCAGTATTTT.

This clonotype was counted at least ten times. The chain recombines TRBV20-1 with TRBJ2-7; maybe TRBD2 (6 bases). CDR3 length: 14 residues. Germline CDR1 and CDR2: DFQATT and SNEGSKA (reference sequence). V shed 6 bases and J shed 2 bases, with 17 bases lying between them. The CDR3 sequence: CSARWAGSTYEQYF. The CDR3 bases are TGCAGTGCCCGGTGGGCGGGGAGCACCTACGAGCAGTACTTC.

This clonotype was seen at least ten times. The V and J genes are TRBV5-6 and TRBJ2-7; D is undetermined. CDR3 length: 15 amino acids. The V and J ends lost 0 bases and 2 bases respectively, with 12 bases between them. Germline CDR1 SGHDT, CDR2 YYEEEE. CDR3 loop: CASSLGSFPTYEQYF. DNA for the CDR3: TGTGCCAGCAGCTTGGGGAGCTTCCCTACCTACGAGCAGTACTTC.

This clonotype was found a few times. This chain connects TRBV6-2 or TRBV6-3 to TRBJ2-2, with TRBD2 matching over 8 bases. Trimming at V came to 5 bases and at J to 3 bases, leaving 2 bases not matched to a gene. Germline assignment: CDR1 MNHEY and CDR2 SVGEGT. The CDR3 is 14 amino acids. The CDR3 DNA reads as TGTGCCAGCAGTAGGGGACTAGACACCGGGGAGCTGTTTTTT. This gives the protein CASSRGLDTGELFF.

In this sample, this clonotype turned up a few times. The rearrangement joins TRBV2 to TRBJ2-1; 8 nucleotides agree with TRBD2. CDR1 SNHLY and CDR2 FYNNEI come from the germline V gene. With 4 bases clipped from V and 0 bases from J, the junction kept 2 bases outside the gene matches. The CDR3 is 15 amino acids. The CDR3 is CASSAGRASYNEQFF. In DNA, the CDR3 is TGTGCCAGCAGTGCCGGGAGGGCCTCCTACAATGAGCAGTTCTTC.